This paragraph reports one TCR beta chain. This receptor's antigen is unknown. The record has no base qualities; no much larger clone is one base away. TCRbeta CDR3 regions were amplified from genomic DNA by means of the immunoSEQ Assay, a bias-controlled multiplex PCR. The source study handled its data this way. Nucleated cell counts per sample were estimated from amplification of reference gene primers within the assay. Sequence reads were collapsed and filtered to measure the absolute abundance of every unique TCRbeta CDR3 rearrangement. For each sample, productive Simpson clonality was calculated by taking the square root of Simpson's diversity index across productive rearrangements. Drawn from immuneACCESS, this table holds only the in-frame rearrangements with V and J called that TCRdb kept. Clones are partly lost; checked studies trace under half to an unresolved V gene and leave the rest unexplained. V and J calls and clone size come straight from that table; D and trimming were deduced from the DNA. In this sample the table shows roughly 97,000 clones, 75% to 95% of which occur a single time. The ten largest clonotypes hold around 1.7% of the sample.

These data originate in a study of blood T cell repertoires in COVID-19 (dated by TCRdb to 2019 to 2021). A note on the overall study: The collaborator samples originated in the United States, Italy and Spain and spanned the acute and convalescent phases of COVID-19. Deeply sampled blood TCRbeta repertoires from subjects exposed to, actively infected with, or recovered from COVID-19 were included in the dataset. The samples were drawn from two sources: the first 160 participants of the ongoing ImmuneRACE study, and 1,200 or so subjects contributed by 6 global collaborators. The repertoires were released in a freely available public database meant as a resource for research on the immune response to SARS-CoV-2. Sample metadata almost always included a de-identified subject ID, COVID-19 status, age in years and sex. Where HLA class I and class II types were available, the types were taken from metadata supplied by the sample provider, not from assay-based typing. The prospective study material was composed of cDNA or gDNA derived from T cells, B-cell-depleted T cells, or PBMCs.

The collaborating institutions used their own protocols to collect whole blood in K2EDTA tubes. For TCRbeta analysis, collaborators shipped samples as frozen whole blood, isolated PBMCs, or DNA extracted from either of those sample types. What the authors observed across the whole study: The amount of clinical and demographic metadata varied by source and participant and was provided uncurated.

The germline V end is reduced by 1 base and the J end by 4 bases; junction bases left unmatched: 5. The CDR3 spans 15 residues, from the cysteine through the phenylalanine. Here the CDR3 DNA is all that survives: 45 bases in frame from base 1. As encoded in the germline V gene (reference sequence), CDR1 is SGHAT while CDR2 is FQDESV. The sample was peripheral blood. Rearrangement joined TRBV11-1 to TRBJ2-5; TRBD1 fits 8 bases in the junction. This receptor was taken from a man aged 55 to 70 with acute or convalescent COVID-19. Here the CDR3 is given as CASSLESQGAETQYF. The sequenced DNA is TGTGCCAGCAGCTTAGAGAGTCAGGGGGCAGAGACCCAGTACTTC.